The subject of this entry is one T cell receptor (beta chain). This record comes from a study of shared clonotypes between healthy human individuals. In the study overall: Researchers assigned three CD4 naive, three CD4 memory, two CD8 naive and one CD8 memory plate to each donor.

The assay was immunoSEQ multiplex PCR, and TCRdb's table has in-frame clones only and misses some. Altogether about 1,800,000 clones are present, just under 95% being singletons, with the ten largest covering 0.95% to 1.5%. Naive CD8 isolation took CD45RO-negative cells positively selected for CCR7 and excluded terminally differentiated effector memory CD45RA+ cells. The TCR comes from a man aged 18 to 30 in good health. The source material was naive CD8+ T cells sorted from blood.

The CDR3 region has the DNA TGTGCCAGCAGCTCGGACAGGGACGAAAGTAATGAAAAACTGTTTTTT. This codes for CASSSDRDESNEKLFF. The chain combines TRBV7-8 with TRBJ1-4, with 8 bases aligning to TRBD1. The CDR3 has 16 amino acids. The J segment lost 4 bases and the V segment lost 4 bases, leaving 8 bases of the junction unmatched. Germline CDR1 is SGHVS and CDR2 is FQNEAQ.